The present T cell receptor beta chain was sequenced within a study of T and B cells in COVID-19 patients. Study information: COVID-19 patients gave peripheral blood either during active infection or after recovery. Most recovered patients had mild to moderate COVID-19 treated as outpatients. Notes on the study in general: Few blood samples existed from mildly ill patients during symptoms or early in severe cases.

Each TRB amplification used about 250-550 ng of genomic DNA from blood. BIOMED2 TRB-A/B primer pools were used in multiplex TRB PCR. TCRdb used MiXCR to reprocess the multiplex PCR reads, holding one entry per CDR3 protein. The top ten clones hold 3.3% of a sample with around 7,600 distinct CDR3 sequences, about 38% of them seen once. This clonotype was seen a few times. Its antigen is undetermined. The CDR3 is 14 residues long. Trimming pared 6 bases from V and 6 bases from J, leaving 18 bases between. Germline CDR1 is MNHEY and CDR2 is SVGAGI. The source is a human donor who had recovered from COVID-19. The chain joins TRBV6-5 to TRBJ2-7; the D gene is possibly TRBD1 (6 bases). The sequenced sample consisted of blood. The CDR3 reads CASRWTARALEQYF. As DNA, the CDR3 is TGTGCCAGCAGGTGGACAGCTAGGGCCCTCGAGCAGTACTTC.